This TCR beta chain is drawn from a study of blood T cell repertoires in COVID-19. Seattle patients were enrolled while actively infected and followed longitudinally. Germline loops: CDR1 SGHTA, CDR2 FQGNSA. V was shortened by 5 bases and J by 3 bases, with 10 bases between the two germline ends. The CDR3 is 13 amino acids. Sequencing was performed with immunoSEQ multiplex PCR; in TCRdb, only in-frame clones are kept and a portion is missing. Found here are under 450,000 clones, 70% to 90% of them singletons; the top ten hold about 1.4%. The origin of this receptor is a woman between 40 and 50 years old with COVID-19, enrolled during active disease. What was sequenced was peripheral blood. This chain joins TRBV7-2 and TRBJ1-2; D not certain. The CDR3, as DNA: TGTGCCAGCAGCCCATCCGGAGACTATGGCTACACCTTC. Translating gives CASSPSGDYGYTF.